Listed below are T cell receptor beta chains from one sample, sequenced in a study of identical twins. TCRdb used MiXCR to reprocess the 5' RACE reads, holding one entry per CDR3 protein. The table has roughly 1.6 million distinct CDR3 sequences, about 32% seen once. Sequenced sample: cord blood. Receptors were obtained from a newborn girl in good health. Each CDR3 is given with its conserved first and last residue.

22 | TRBV27 | CASSPPTRTSGTWGRVFYEQYF
16 | TRBV4-1 | CASSPPLAGSKNEQFF
17 | TRBV28 | CASSPPRQGRNYNEQFF
16 | TRBV20-1 | CSARVPSGGGYNEQFF
12 | TRBV7-2 | CASSGPSSEQYF
19 | TRBV25-1 | CASSETTSGGFVSYNEQFF
14 | TRBV9 | CASSPDPGGRGYTF
15 | TRBV4-1 | CASSHDRGEGYGYTF
10 | TRBV6-6 | CASSYGKLFF
17 | TRBV20-1 | CSASRGLQGGYNSPLHF
17 | TRBV5-1 | CASSLAPTRDRVGGYTF
14 | TRBV27 | CASSLSLAGTRQYF
18 | TRBV12-3/TRBV12-4 | CASSLRLALVRSYNEQFF
15 | TRBV11-2 | CASSLTGSGIGTQYF
12 | TRBV29-1 | CSVERDSYEQYF
14 | TRBV12-3/TRBV12-4 | CASSFMAVGGEQYF
15 | TRBV12-3/TRBV12-4 | CASSLEGGHADTQYF
17 | TRBV3-1 | CASSQGLAGGQANEQYF
14 | TRBV7-9 | CASGRDRATDTQYF
14 | TRBV27 | CASSGQGPNYGYTF
11 | TRBV20-1 | CTQGGHETQYF
14 | TRBV10-3 | CAIRGIGPQGPYTF
16 | TRBV13 | CASSLGQGTVAYEQYF